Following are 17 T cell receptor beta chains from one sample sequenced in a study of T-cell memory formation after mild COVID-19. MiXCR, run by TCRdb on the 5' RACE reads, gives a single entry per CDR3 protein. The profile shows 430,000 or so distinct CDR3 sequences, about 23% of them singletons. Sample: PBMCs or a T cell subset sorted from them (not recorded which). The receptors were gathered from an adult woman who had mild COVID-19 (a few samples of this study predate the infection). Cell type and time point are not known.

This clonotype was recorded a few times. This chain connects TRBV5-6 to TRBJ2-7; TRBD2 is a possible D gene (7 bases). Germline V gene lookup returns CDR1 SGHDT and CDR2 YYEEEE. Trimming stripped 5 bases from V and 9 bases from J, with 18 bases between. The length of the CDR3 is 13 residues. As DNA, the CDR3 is TGTGCCAGCAGTGGGGGGGGGCGCTTTGTGCAGTACTTC. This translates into CASSGGGRFVQYF. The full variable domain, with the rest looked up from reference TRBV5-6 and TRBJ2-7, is DAGVTQSPTHLIKTRGQQVTLRCSPKSGHDTVSWYQQALGQGPQFIFQYYEEEERQRGNFPDRFSGHQFPNYSSELNVNALLLGDSALYLCASSGGGRFVQYFGPGTRLTVT.

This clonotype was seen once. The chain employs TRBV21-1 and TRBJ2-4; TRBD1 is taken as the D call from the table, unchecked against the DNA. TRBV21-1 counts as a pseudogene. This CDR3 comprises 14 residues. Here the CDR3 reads CASTLGQGNIIQYF. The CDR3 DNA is TGTGCCAGCACCTTGGGACAGGGTAACATCATTCAGTACTTC.

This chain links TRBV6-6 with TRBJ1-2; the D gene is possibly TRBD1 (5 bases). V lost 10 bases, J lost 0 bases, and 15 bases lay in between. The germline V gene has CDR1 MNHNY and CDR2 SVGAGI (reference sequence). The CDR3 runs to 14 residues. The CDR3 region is CATFPGTSNYGYTF. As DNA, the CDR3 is TGTGCCACCTTCCCAGGGACCTCTAACTATGGCTACACCTTC.

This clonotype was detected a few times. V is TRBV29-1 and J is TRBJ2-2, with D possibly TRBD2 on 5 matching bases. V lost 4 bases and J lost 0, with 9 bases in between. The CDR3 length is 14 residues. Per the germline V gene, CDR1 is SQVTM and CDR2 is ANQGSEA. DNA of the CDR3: TGCAGCGTTGGGCGGGTCGCGAACACCGGGGAGCTGTTTTTT. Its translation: CSVGRVANTGELFF.

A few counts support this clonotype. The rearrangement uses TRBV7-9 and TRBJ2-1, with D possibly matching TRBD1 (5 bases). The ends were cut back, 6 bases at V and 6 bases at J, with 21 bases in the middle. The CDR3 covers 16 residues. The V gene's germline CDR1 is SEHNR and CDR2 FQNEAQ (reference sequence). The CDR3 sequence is CASRRRDRTPSNEQFF. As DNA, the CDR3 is TGTGCCAGCAGACGCCGTGATCGGACACCCTCCAATGAGCAGTTCTTC.

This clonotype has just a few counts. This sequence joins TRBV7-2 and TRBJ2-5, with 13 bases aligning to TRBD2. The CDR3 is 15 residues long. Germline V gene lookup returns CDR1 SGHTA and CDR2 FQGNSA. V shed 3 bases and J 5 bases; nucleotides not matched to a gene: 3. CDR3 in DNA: TGTGCCAGCAGCTTCGGACTAGCGGGAGTGGAGACCCAGTACTTC. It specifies CASSFGLAGVETQYF.

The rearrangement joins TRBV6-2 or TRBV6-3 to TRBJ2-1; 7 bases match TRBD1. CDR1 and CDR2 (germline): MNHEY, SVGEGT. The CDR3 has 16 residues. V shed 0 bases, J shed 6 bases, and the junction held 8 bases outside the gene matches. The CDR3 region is CASSYSIRAGGNEQFF. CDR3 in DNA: TGTGCCAGCAGTTACTCGATAAGGGCAGGGGGCAATGAGCAGTTCTTC.

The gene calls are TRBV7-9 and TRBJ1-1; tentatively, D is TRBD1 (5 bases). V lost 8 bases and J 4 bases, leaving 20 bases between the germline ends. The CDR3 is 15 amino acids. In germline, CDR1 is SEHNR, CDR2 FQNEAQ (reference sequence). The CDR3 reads CASLSEGQVSTEAFF. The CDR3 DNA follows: TGTGCCAGCCTTAGCGAGGGGCAGGTCAGCACTGAAGCTTTCTTT.

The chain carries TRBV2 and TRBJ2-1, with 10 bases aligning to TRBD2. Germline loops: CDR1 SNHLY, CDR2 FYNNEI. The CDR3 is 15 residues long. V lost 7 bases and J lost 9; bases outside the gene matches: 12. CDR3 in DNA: TGTGCCAGCATCCCGTGGCTAGCGGGAGTTGGTGAGCAGTTCTTC. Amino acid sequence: CASIPWLAGVGEQFF.

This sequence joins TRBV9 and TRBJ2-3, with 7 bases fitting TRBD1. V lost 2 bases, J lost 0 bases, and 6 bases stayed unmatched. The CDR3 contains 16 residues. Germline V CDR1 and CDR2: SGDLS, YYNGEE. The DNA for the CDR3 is TGTGCCAGCAGCGTTTCAGGGGGTTCTAGCACAGATACGCAGTATTTT. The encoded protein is CASSVSGGSSTDTQYF.

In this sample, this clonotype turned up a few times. CDR3 sequence reads: CAWSLGGSGDQETQYF. The CDR3 coding sequence is TGTGCCTGGTCCCTAGGGGGTAGCGGGGACCAAGAGACCCAGTACTTC. This chain links TRBV30 with TRBJ2-5; 8 positions match TRBD2. This CDR3 contains 16 residues. V was clipped by 5 bases and J by 0 bases; unmatched bases: 11. Germline V gene data show CDR1 as GTSNPN and CDR2 as SVGIG (reference sequence).

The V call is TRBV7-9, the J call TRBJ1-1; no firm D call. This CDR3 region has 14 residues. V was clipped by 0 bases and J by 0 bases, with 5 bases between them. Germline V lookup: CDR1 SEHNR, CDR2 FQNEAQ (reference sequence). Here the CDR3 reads CASSLAAMNTEAFF. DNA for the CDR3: TGTGCCAGCAGCTTAGCAGCAATGAACACTGAAGCTTTCTTT.

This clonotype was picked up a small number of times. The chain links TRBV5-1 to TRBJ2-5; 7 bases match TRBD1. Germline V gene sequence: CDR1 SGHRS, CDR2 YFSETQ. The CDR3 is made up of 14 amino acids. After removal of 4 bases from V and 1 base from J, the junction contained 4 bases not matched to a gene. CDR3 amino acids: CASSPDRIQETQYF. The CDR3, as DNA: TGCGCCAGCAGCCCGGACAGGATCCAAGAGACCCAGTACTTC.

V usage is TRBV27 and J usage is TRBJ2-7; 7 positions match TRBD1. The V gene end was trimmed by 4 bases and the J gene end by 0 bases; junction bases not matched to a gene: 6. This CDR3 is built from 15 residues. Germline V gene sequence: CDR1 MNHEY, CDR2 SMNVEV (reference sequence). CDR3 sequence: CASSYQGVLSYEQYF. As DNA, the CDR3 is TGTGCCAGCAGTTATCAGGGGGTCCTCTCCTACGAGCAGTACTTC.

The CDR3 DNA is TGTGCCACCCGTAGCGGGGGGGTTTCCTCACCCCTCCACTTT. This sequence encodes CATRSGGVSSPLHF. This rearrangement joins TRBV6-5 to TRBJ1-6, with D perhaps TRBD1 (5 bases). V was shortened by 10 bases and J by 10 bases, with 20 bases between the two germline ends. This CDR3 spans 14 amino acids. Germline V gives CDR1 MNHEY, CDR2 SVGAGI.

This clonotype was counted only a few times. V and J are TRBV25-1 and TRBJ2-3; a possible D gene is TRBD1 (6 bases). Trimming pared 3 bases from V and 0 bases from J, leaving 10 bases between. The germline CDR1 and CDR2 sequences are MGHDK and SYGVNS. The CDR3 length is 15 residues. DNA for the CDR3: TGTGCCAGCAGTGATGACAGGAGAAGCACAGATACGCAGTATTTT. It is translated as CASSDDRRSTDTQYF.

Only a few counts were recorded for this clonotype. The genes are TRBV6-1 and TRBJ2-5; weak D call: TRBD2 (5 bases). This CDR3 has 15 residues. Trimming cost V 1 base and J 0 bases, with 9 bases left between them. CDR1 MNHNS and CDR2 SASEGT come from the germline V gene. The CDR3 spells CASSEGPGNQETQYF. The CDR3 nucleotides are TGTGCCAGCAGTGAAGGTCCGGGGAACCAAGAGACCCAGTACTTC.